This is a list of T cell receptor beta chains from one sample in a study of T cells in Graves' hyperthyroidism and ophthalmopathy. TCRdb re-called the multiplex PCR reads with MiXCR, one entry per CDR3 protein. The table lists 250,000 to 400,000 distinct CDR3 sequences, about 13% of them singletons. Sample: blood. The source is a woman aged 40 to 49 with Graves' ophthalmopathy. The CDR3 runs from the conserved cysteine through the conserved F or W. A D gene is named only where the DNA matches it firmly. Clone size is given for some rows only: seen once, a few or many times, or a class if the clone is expanded.

clone size: many; J gene: TRBJ1-1; V gene: TRBV28; D gene: NA; CDR3 DNA: TGTGCCAGCAGACCTGGGACACTTTTGAACACTGAAGCTTTCTTT; CDR3 protein: CASRPGTLLNTEAFF
clone size: many; J gene: TRBJ2-5; V gene: TRBV6-1; D gene: NA; CDR3 DNA: TGTGCCAGCAGTGACGAGGGTATAGCTCAGTACTTC; CDR3 protein: CASSDEGIAQYF
clone size: many; J gene: TRBJ2-7; V gene: TRBV11-2; D gene: NA; CDR3 DNA: TGTGCCAGCAGCTTCCAAGCCGGGGACTCCTACGAGCAGTACTTC; CDR3 protein: CASSFQAGDSYEQYF
clone size: few; J gene: TRBJ1-1; V gene: TRBV2; D gene: TRBD1; CDR3 DNA: TGTGCCAGCAGTGTAGAGGGGGCGGGAACTGAAGCTTTCTTT; CDR3 protein: CASSVEGAGTEAFF
clone size: NA; J gene: TRBJ1-5; V gene: TRBV6-1; D gene: NA; CDR3 DNA: TGTGCCAGCAGCTCTGGGACCTCCCGGGGTCAGCCCCAGCATTTT; CDR3 protein: CASSSGTSRGQPQHF
clone size: NA; J gene: TRBJ1-4; V gene: TRBV20-1; D gene: NA; CDR3 DNA: TGCAGTGCCCCAATCGGAGCGGATGAAAAACTGTTTTTT; CDR3 protein: CSAPIGADEKLFF
clone size: many; J gene: TRBJ2-1; V gene: TRBV15; D gene: NA; CDR3 DNA: TGTGCCACCACCCTCCGGGGAAGACCTAACAATGAGCAGTTCTTC; CDR3 protein: CATTLRGRPNNEQFF
clone size: NA; J gene: TRBJ2-1; V gene: TRBV5-1; D gene: TRBD2; CDR3 DNA: TGCGCCAGCAGTTTGCAGCGGGGGGGTCAGAATGAGCAGTTCTTC; CDR3 protein: CASSLQRGGQNEQFF
clone size: many; J gene: TRBJ2-5; V gene: TRBV28; D gene: NA; CDR3 DNA: TGTGCCAGCAGTACCCCCGGGAACCAAGAGACCCAGTACTTC; CDR3 protein: CASSTPGNQETQYF
clone size: NA; J gene: TRBJ1-6; V gene: TRBV12-3/TRBV12-4; D gene: TRBD1; CDR3 DNA: TGTGCCAGCAGGACAGGGGGCCGTAATTCACCCCTCCACTTT; CDR3 protein: CASRTGGRNSPLHF
clone size: few; J gene: TRBJ2-7; V gene: TRBV27; D gene: NA; CDR3 DNA: TGTGCCAGCAGCCAACTGGGGGCAGGGAGACCCTACGAGCAGTACTTC; CDR3 protein: CASSQLGAGRPYEQYF
clone size: NA; J gene: TRBJ2-5; V gene: TRBV19; D gene: TRBD2; CDR3 DNA: TGTGCCAGTAGTACACTAGCGGGGGGGGAGACCCAGTACTTC; CDR3 protein: CASSTLAGGETQYF
clone size: many; J gene: TRBJ2-1; V gene: TRBV6-2/TRBV6-3; D gene: TRBD1; CDR3 DNA: TGTGCCAGCAGGGAAACAGGGGGCTCCTACAATGAGCAGTTCTTC; CDR3 protein: CASRETGGSYNEQFF
clone size: many; J gene: TRBJ1-5; V gene: TRBV20-1; D gene: TRBD1; CDR3 DNA: TGCAGTGCTAGATCGGGACAGTCCGATCAGCCCCAGCATTTT; CDR3 protein: CSARSGQSDQPQHF
clone size: many; J gene: TRBJ2-7; V gene: TRBV20-1; D gene: TRBD2; CDR3 DNA: TGCAGTGCTAGATCGGGACTAGCGAGTACCTACGAGCAGTACTTC; CDR3 protein: CSARSGLASTYEQYF
clone size: NA; J gene: TRBJ2-7; V gene: TRBV29-1; D gene: TRBD2; CDR3 DNA: TGCAGCCACCGAGGAATCATACCTCGGGGGGGCTACGAGCAGTACTTC; CDR3 protein: CSHRGIIPRGGYEQYF
clone size: many; J gene: TRBJ2-7; V gene: TRBV2; D gene: NA; CDR3 DNA: TGTGCCAGCAGTGCGAGTGGGGCGGCTTTCCCCTACGAGCAGTACTTC; CDR3 protein: CASSASGAAFPYEQYF
clone size: many; J gene: TRBJ2-7; V gene: TRBV7-9; D gene: NA; CDR3 DNA: TGTGCCAGCAGCCCCCAAGAGGTCCGACGCTACGAGCAGTACTTC; CDR3 protein: CASSPQEVRRYEQYF
clone size: few; J gene: TRBJ2-2; V gene: TRBV7-2; D gene: NA; CDR3 DNA: TGTGCCAGCAGCCGAAGGATGGCCGGGGAGCTGTTTTTT; CDR3 protein: CASSRRMAGELFF
clone size: NA; J gene: TRBJ2-7; V gene: TRBV14; D gene: TRBD1; CDR3 DNA: TGTGCCAGCAGTAGGACAGGGGGCGACGAGCAGTACTTC; CDR3 protein: CASSRTGGDEQYF
clone size: few; J gene: TRBJ2-5; V gene: TRBV19; D gene: NA; CDR3 DNA: TGTGCCAGTAGTATCCCCCAGGGGCCCGAAGAGACCCAGTACTTC; CDR3 protein: CASSIPQGPEETQYF
clone size: NA; J gene: TRBJ2-1; V gene: TRBV4-1; D gene: NA; CDR3 DNA: TGCGCCAGCAGCCAAGATGAATCGGACGGCTCCTACAATGAGCAGTTCTTC; CDR3 protein: CASSQDESDGSYNEQFF
clone size: many; J gene: TRBJ1-1; V gene: TRBV20-1; D gene: NA; CDR3 DNA: TGCAGTGCGACTCCCAGGTTGAACACTGAAGCTTTCTTT; CDR3 protein: CSATPRLNTEAFF
clone size: few; J gene: TRBJ2-1; V gene: TRBV7-9; D gene: NA; CDR3 DNA: TGTGCCAGCAGCCAGGGACGCCAGAAGGACAATGAGCAGTTCTTC; CDR3 protein: CASSQGRQKDNEQFF
clone size: many; J gene: TRBJ2-3; V gene: TRBV5-1; D gene: NA; CDR3 DNA: TGTGCCAGCAGTTTCAGAGATACGCAGTATTTT; CDR3 protein: CASSFRDTQYF
clone size: many; J gene: TRBJ1-2; V gene: TRBV10-3; D gene: NA; CDR3 DNA: TGTGCCATCAGTGAGTCGACAGCGTCCTATGGCTACACCTTC; CDR3 protein: CAISESTASYGYTF
clone size: few; J gene: TRBJ1-5; V gene: TRBV19; D gene: NA; CDR3 DNA: TGTGCCAGTAGTAATCGGGGGGGGTTAGGCCAGCCCCAGCATTTT; CDR3 protein: CASSNRGGLGQPQHF
clone size: many; J gene: TRBJ1-4; V gene: TRBV6-1; D gene: TRBD1; CDR3 DNA: TGTGCCAGCTCTACACTGGACAGGGGAGGAAAACTGTTTTTT; CDR3 protein: CASSTLDRGGKLFF
clone size: many; J gene: TRBJ2-5; V gene: TRBV27; D gene: TRBD1; CDR3 DNA: TGTGCCAGCAGTGGGGACAGGGGATTAGGAGAGACCCAGTACTTC; CDR3 protein: CASSGDRGLGETQYF
clone size: many; J gene: TRBJ1-1; V gene: TRBV5-1; D gene: NA; CDR3 DNA: TGCGCCAGCAGCTTTGGTGGTACGGGCCGGGGAAATGAAGCTTTCTTT; CDR3 protein: CASSFGGTGRGNEAFF
clone size: many; J gene: TRBJ1-2; V gene: TRBV6-2/TRBV6-3; D gene: TRBD1; CDR3 DNA: TGTGCCAGCAGGCCCACAGGGGGAGCTAACTATGGCTACACCTTC; CDR3 protein: CASRPTGGANYGYTF
clone size: many; J gene: TRBJ2-7; V gene: TRBV28; D gene: NA; CDR3 DNA: TGTGCCAGCAGTAAGGGGGTCGATGGCGAGCAGTACTTC; CDR3 protein: CASSKGVDGEQYF
clone size: NA; J gene: TRBJ2-1; V gene: TRBV11-2; D gene: NA; CDR3 DNA: TGTGCTTCGAGCGGGACAACCTACAATGAGCAGTTCTTC; CDR3 protein: CASSGTTYNEQFF
clone size: NA; J gene: TRBJ1-5; V gene: TRBV5-4; D gene: NA; CDR3 DNA: TGTGCCAGCAGCTTGGGGCCAGACAATCAGCCCCAGCATTTT; CDR3 protein: CASSLGPDNQPQHF
clone size: few; J gene: TRBJ2-2; V gene: TRBV10-2; D gene: TRBD2; CDR3 DNA: TGCGCCAGCAGTGCACTAGCGGGGGGTAACGGGGAGCTGTTTTTT; CDR3 protein: CASSALAGGNGELFF
clone size: many; J gene: TRBJ1-3; V gene: TRBV24-1; D gene: NA; CDR3 DNA: TGTGCGGTAGGGGATCTCTCTGGAAACACCATATATTTT; CDR3 protein: CAVGDLSGNTIYF
clone size: many; J gene: TRBJ2-5; V gene: TRBV12-3/TRBV12-4; D gene: TRBD1; CDR3 DNA: TGTGCCAGCAGTTTAAGTGTGGTTGACAGGGGAGAGACCCAGTACTTC; CDR3 protein: CASSLSVVDRGETQYF
clone size: few; J gene: TRBJ1-2; V gene: TRBV3-1; D gene: NA; CDR3 DNA: TGTGCCAGCAGCCAAGGGGAACTTATCGTCTATGGCTACACCTTC; CDR3 protein: CASSQGELIVYGYTF
clone size: few; J gene: TRBJ1-2; V gene: TRBV5-5; D gene: TRBD1; CDR3 DNA: TGTGCCAGCAGCAGGACAGGGGGCGATGGCTACACCTTC; CDR3 protein: CASSRTGGDGYTF
clone size: NA; J gene: TRBJ2-4; V gene: TRBV11-3; D gene: NA; CDR3 DNA: TGTGCCAGCGCCAACGGGTGGAACCCCCTATTAGACATTCAGTACTTC; CDR3 protein: CASANGWNPLLDIQYF
clone size: NA; J gene: TRBJ2-3; V gene: TRBV9; D gene: NA; CDR3 DNA: TGTGTCAGCAGCGTAGACTGGAGCAATACGCAGTATTTT; CDR3 protein: CVSSVDWSNTQYF